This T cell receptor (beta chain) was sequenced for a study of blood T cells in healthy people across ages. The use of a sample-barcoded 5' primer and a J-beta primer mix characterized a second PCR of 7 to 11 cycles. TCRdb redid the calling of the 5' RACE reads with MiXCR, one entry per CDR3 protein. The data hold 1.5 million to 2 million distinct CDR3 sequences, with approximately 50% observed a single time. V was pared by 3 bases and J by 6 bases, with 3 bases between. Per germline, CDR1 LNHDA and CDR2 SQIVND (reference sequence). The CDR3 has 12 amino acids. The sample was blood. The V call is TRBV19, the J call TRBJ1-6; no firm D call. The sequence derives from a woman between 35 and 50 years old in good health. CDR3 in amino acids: CASSISNSPLHF. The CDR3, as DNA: TGTGCCAGTAGTATCAGTAATTCACCCCTCCACTTT.